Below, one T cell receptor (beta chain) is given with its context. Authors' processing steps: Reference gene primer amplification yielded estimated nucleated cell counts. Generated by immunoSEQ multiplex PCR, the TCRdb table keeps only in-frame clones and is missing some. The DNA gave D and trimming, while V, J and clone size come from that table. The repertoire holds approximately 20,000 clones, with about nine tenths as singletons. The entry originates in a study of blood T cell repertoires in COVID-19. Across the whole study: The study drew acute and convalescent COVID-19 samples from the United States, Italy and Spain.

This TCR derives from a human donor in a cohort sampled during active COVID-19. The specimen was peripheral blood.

Here the CDR3 reads CASSEFSSLALNSPLHF. The CDR3 nucleotides are TGTGCCAGCAGTGAATTTAGCAGCCTAGCTCTTAATTCACCCCTCCACTTT. The gene calls are TRBV6-1 and TRBJ1-6; unclear D gene. Trimming pared 2 bases from V and 6 bases from J, leaving 17 bases between. Germline V gene sequence: CDR1 MNHNS, CDR2 SASEGT. The CDR3 is 17 residues long.